The rows below give T cell receptor beta chains drawn from one sample of a study of shared clonotypes between healthy human individuals. Measured with immunoSEQ multiplex PCR; TCRdb has only the in-frame clones, and not every one. The repertoire holds approximately 2,300,000 clones, approximately 90% seen once, with more than 0.35% in the top ten. The material sequenced was naive CD4+ T cells from PBMCs. The receptors originated from a man younger than 35 in good health. Some clones in this sample may be carry-over from other donors' samples. CDR3s include the opening cysteine and the closing phenylalanine or tryptophan. The D gene is left open where the match is weak. Rows may omit the clone size; those that give it use once, few, many or a size class.

d_call	v_call	clone_size	j_call	cdr3_aa
.	TRBV6-6	.	TRBJ2-2	CASSRPEGTGELFF
.	TRBV9	.	TRBJ2-3	CASSPRQTDTQYF
.	TRBV7-7	.	TRBJ2-2	CASSPGTANTGELFF
.	TRBV6-1	.	TRBJ2-5	CASREGPGETQYF
.	TRBV9	.	TRBJ2-3	CASSVEPGRYTDTQYF
TRBD1	TRBV18	.	TRBJ2-5	CASSSTGRETQYF
.	TRBV6-5	.	TRBJ2-3	CATSPTTDTQYF
TRBD1	TRBV28	.	TRBJ2-1	CASSPRTGAVREFF
.	TRBV28	.	TRBJ2-7	CASSFSYEQYF
.	TRBV5-4	few	TRBJ1-5	CVYGHRDF
.	TRBV19	.	TRBJ2-1	CASSRTRVLVDEQFF
.	TRBV10-3	.	TRBJ1-1	CAISESPPTEAFF
TRBD2	TRBV28	.	TRBJ2-5	CASSFLAEYQETQYF
.	TRBV5-1	once	TRBJ1-2	CASSWEGSSYRYGYTF
.	TRBV7-6	once	TRBJ1-1	CASSPRSGAWGEAFF
TRBD1	TRBV5-6	.	TRBJ1-2	CASSWELGQGNYGYTF
.	TRBV11-3	.	TRBJ2-2	CASSLNIMGELFF
.	TRBV9	.	TRBJ1-5	CASSVAGGSNQPQHF
TRBD2	TRBV6-5	.	TRBJ2-3	CASGASGGTIDTQYF
.	TRBV10-3	.	TRBJ1-6	CAISGGDSYDSPLHF
.	TRBV9	.	TRBJ2-7	CASSVAASRVNEQYF
.	TRBV4-1	.	TRBJ1-4	CASSHFGTFLGGQNEKLFF
TRBD1	TRBV5-1	.	TRBJ2-7	CASSYSGTGDEQYF
TRBD1	TRBV2	.	TRBJ2-7	CASYTLRTGISYEQYF
.	TRBV15	.	TRBJ2-2	CATSRGLQGTESGELFF
.	TRBV7-2	.	TRBJ2-3	CASSYTDTQYF
TRBD2	TRBV7-2	.	TRBJ2-1	CASSQGTSGSWVNEQFF
.	TRBV28	.	TRBJ2-7	CASSLSLTEQYF
.	TRBV5-4	.	TRBJ2-3	CASSSTTGSGDTQYF
.	TRBV7-5	.	TRBJ2-1	CVRSWRVGGSTNEQFF
.	TRBV28	.	TRBJ2-4	CASSLGLGRIQYF
.	TRBV27	once	TRBJ2-5	CASSFGGRGETQYF
TRBD1	TRBV5-6	.	TRBJ2-7	CASSPGGRGYEQYF
.	TRBV5-1	.	TRBJ1-2	CASSLGPERAGGYTF
TRBD1	TRBV29-1	.	TRBJ2-5	CSVAAGGVWETQYF
.	TRBV5-4	.	TRBJ1-4	CASSSPAIANEKLFF
.	TRBV18	few	TRBJ2-3	CASSPRNQGGTDTQYF
.	TRBV7-9	.	TRBJ2-3	CASSPAQGSTDTQYF
.	TRBV28	.	TRBJ1-2	CASSAGYGYTF
.	TRBV7-8	once	TRBJ2-7	CASSRGGGEGEQYF
.	TRBV7-6	.	TRBJ1-3	CASSSQSGPGNTIYF
TRBD2	TRBV28	.	TRBJ2-7	CASSLWELAGVNPYEQYF
TRBD1	TRBV5-5	.	TRBJ1-4	CASSPAGTVPGEKLFF
.	TRBV5-4	.	TRBJ2-7	CASSFLVASESYEQYF
.	TRBV28	.	TRBJ2-7	CASTSQGYEQYF
TRBD2	TRBV5-1	.	TRBJ2-2	CASSLRVTSGDTGELFF
.	TRBV6-5	.	TRBJ1-2	CASRTGLYGYTF
.	TRBV29-1	.	TRBJ2-1	CSVEPSPPSEQFF
TRBD2	TRBV15	.	TRBJ2-5	CATSRAGAGGGETQYF
TRBD1	TRBV7-3	.	TRBJ1-1	CASSSQGGTNTEAFF
.	TRBV7-3	.	TRBJ2-2	CASSLTGGNTGELFF
TRBD2	TRBV10-3	.	TRBJ2-3	CAIGSTSGSTDTQYF
.	TRBV28	.	TRBJ2-7	CASSSHRGLRYEQYF
TRBD1	TRBV6-6	.	TRBJ1-5	CASNSWDSSNQPQHF
TRBD2	TRBV7-3	.	TRBJ2-3	CASSLVGRDTQYF